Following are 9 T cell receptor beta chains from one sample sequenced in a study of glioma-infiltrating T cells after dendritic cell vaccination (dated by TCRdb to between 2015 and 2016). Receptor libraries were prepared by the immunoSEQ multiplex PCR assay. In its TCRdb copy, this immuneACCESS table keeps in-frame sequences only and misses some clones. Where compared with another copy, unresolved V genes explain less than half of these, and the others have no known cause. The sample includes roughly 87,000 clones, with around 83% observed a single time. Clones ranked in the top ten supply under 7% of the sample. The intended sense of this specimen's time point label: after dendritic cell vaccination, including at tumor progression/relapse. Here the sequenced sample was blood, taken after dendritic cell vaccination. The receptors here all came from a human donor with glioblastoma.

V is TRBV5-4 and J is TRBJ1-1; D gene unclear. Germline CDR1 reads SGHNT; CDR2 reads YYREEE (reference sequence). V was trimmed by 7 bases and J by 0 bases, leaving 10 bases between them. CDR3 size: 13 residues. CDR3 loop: CASRQEMNTEAFF. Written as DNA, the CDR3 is TGTGCCAGCCGCCAAGAGATGAACACTGAAGCTTTCTTT. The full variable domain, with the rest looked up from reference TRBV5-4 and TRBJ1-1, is ETGVTQSPTHLIKTRGQQVTLRCSSQSGHNTVSWYQQALGQGPQFIFQYYREEENGRGNFPPRFSGLQFPNYSSELNVNALELDDSALYLCASRQEMNTEAFFGQGTRLTVV.

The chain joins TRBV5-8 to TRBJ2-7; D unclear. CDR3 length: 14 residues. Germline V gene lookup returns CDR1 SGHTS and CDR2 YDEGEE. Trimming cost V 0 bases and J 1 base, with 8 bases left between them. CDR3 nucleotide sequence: TGTGCCAGCAGCTTGGATGGCAATTCCTACGAGCAGTACTTC. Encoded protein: CASSLDGNSYEQYF.

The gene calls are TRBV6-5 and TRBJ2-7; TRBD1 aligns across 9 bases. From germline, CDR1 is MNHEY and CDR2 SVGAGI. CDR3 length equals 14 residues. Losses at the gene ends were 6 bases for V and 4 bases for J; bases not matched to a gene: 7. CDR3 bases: TGTGCCAGCAGCCGTGGACAGGGGTGGTACGAGCAGTACTTC. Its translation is CASSRGQGWYEQYF.

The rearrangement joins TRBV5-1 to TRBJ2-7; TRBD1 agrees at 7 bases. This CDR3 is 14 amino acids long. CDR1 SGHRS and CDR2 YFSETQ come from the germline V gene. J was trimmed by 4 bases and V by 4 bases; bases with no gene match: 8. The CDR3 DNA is TGCGCCAGCAGCCCAACCACAGGGGTGTACGAGCAGTACTTC. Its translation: CASSPTTGVYEQYF.

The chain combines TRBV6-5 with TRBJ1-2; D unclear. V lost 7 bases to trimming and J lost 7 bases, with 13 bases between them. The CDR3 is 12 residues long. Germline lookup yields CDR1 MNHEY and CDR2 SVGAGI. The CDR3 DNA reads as TGTGCCAGCACGCGTGGAGGGAGTGGCTACACCTTC. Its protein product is CASTRGGSGYTF.

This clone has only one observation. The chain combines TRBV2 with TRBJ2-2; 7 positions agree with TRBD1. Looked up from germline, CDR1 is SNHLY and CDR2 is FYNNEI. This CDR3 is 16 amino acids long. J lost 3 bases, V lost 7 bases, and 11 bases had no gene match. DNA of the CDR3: TGTGCCAGCACCCCCCTCAAGACAGGGTACACCGGGGAGCTGTTTTTT. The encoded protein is CASTPLKTGYTGELFF.

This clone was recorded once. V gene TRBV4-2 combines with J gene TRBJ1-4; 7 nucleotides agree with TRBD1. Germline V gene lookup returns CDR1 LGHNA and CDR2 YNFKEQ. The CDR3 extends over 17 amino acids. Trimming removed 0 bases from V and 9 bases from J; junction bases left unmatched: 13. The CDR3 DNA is TGTGCCAGCAGCCAAGAAACAGGGGTAGGATTAAGGAAAAAACTGTTTTTT. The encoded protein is CASSQETGVGLRKKLFF.

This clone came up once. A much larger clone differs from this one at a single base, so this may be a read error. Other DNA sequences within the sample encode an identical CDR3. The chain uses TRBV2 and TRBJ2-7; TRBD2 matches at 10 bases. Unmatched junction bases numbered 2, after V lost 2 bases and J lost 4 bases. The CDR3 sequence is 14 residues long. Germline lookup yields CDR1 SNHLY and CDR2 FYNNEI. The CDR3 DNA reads TGTGCCAGCAGTGAATTAGCGGGGGGATACGAGCAGTACTTC. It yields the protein CASSELAGGYEQYF.

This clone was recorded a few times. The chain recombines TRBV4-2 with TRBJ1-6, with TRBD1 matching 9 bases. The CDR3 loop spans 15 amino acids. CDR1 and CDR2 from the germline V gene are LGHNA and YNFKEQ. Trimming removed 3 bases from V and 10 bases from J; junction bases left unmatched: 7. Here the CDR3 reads CASSQTDRGASPLHF. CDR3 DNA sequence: TGTGCCAGCAGCCAGACGGACAGGGGAGCCTCACCCCTCCACTTT.